A selection of T cell receptor beta chains follows, all from one sample in a study of beta chain features in type 1 diabetes. Clones were sequenced by immunoSEQ multiplex PCR, and TCRdb holds only the in-frame ones, with some missing. Of 350,000 to 400,000 clones listed, 10% to 15% are singletons. Sequenced material: naive CD4+ T cells from blood. The receptors were gathered from a young woman with type 1 diabetes. CDR3s include the opening cysteine and the closing phenylalanine or tryptophan. The D gene is left open where the match is weak. Clone size is stated in some rows and not others, as once, few, many or a class when expanded.

v_call,cdr3_length,j_call,d_call,clone_size,cdr3_aa,cdr3_nt
TRBV28,14,TRBJ2-5,-,few,CASRPTTPQETQYF,TGTGCCAGCAGGCCAACAACGCCACAAGAGACCCAGTACTTC
TRBV9,15,TRBJ1-2,TRBD1,-,CASSVLPDRDYGYTF,TGTGCCAGCAGCGTACTTCCGGACAGGGACTATGGCTACACCTTC
TRBV18,15,TRBJ1-1,-,-,CASSPRTVENTEAFF,TGTGCCAGCTCACCCCGGACAGTAGAGAACACTGAAGCTTTCTTT
TRBV9,14,TRBJ2-3,-,-,CASSVILGSDTQYF,TGTGCCAGCAGCGTAATACTAGGATCAGATACGCAGTATTTT
TRBV7-6,13,TRBJ1-5,-,few,CASSQWRTEPQHF,TGTGCCAGCAGCCAGTGGAGGACTGAGCCCCAGCATTTT
TRBV15,15,TRBJ1-5,-,few,CATSIQGLGHQPQHF,TGTGCCACCAGCATCCAGGGCCTGGGCCATCAGCCCCAGCATTTT
TRBV7-2,12,TRBJ2-3,-,-,CASSLSTDTQYF,TGTGCCAGCAGCCTCAGCACAGATACGCAGTATTTT
TRBV28,12,TRBJ1-1,-,-,CASSTAITEAFF,TGTGCCAGCAGTACCGCGATCACTGAAGCTTTCTTT
TRBV29-1,13,TRBJ2-5,TRBD1,-,CSGGTGFQETQYF,TGCAGCGGGGGGACAGGGTTCCAAGAGACCCAGTACTTC
TRBV28,14,TRBJ1-5,-,-,CASSTRQGGQPQHF,TGTGCCAGCAGTACCCGGCAGGGCGGTCAGCCCCAGCATTTT
TRBV30,15,TRBJ1-3,TRBD1,few,CAWSVPGGTRNTIYF,TGTGCCTGGAGTGTACCAGGGGGCACGCGAAACACCATATATTTT
TRBV9,15,TRBJ2-7,-,few,CASSPPGTSVGEQYF,TGTGCCAGCAGCCCTCCCGGGACATCAGTGGGCGAGCAGTACTTC
TRBV15,17,TRBJ1-5,-,few,CATSRDRLGEGNQPQHF,TGTGCCACCAGCAGAGATCGGTTAGGGGAGGGCAATCAGCCCCAGCATTTT
TRBV7-8,15,TRBJ2-3,TRBD2,few,CASSPVAGGTDTQYF,TGTGCCAGCAGTCCTGTAGCGGGAGGGACAGATACGCAGTATTTT
TRBV14,14,TRBJ2-7,TRBD1,few,CASSLDRDHYEQYF,TGTGCCAGCAGCCTGGACAGGGACCACTACGAGCAGTACTTC
TRBV7-9,14,TRBJ2-7,TRBD2,few,CASSPGTSADSQYF,TGTGCCAGCAGCCCAGGGACTAGCGCCGACTCGCAGTACTTC
TRBV11-2,15,TRBJ2-4,-,-,CASSPGTSAKNIQYF,TGTGCCAGCAGCCCCGGGACATCGGCCAAAAACATTCAGTACTTC
TRBV29-1,14,TRBJ2-7,-,few,CSVRPGGKSYEQYF,TGCAGCGTCAGACCGGGGGGCAAGTCCTACGAGCAGTACTTC
TRBV10-3,14,TRBJ2-7,TRBD2,-,CAISGRSGDYEQYF,TGTGCCATCAGTGGGAGGAGCGGGGACTACGAGCAGTACTTC
TRBV4-1,16,TRBJ2-7,-,few,CASSPGQGFSSYEQYF,TGCGCCAGCAGCCCCGGGCAGGGCTTTAGCTCCTACGAGCAGTACTTC
TRBV28,17,TRBJ1-3,TRBD1,few,CASLTGGAGPSGNTIYF,TGTGCCAGCCTGACAGGGGGCGCCGGGCCCTCTGGAAACACCATATATTTT
TRBV28,14,TRBJ1-5,-,-,CASSLKHSHQPQHF,TGTGCCAGCAGTTTAAAGCACAGCCATCAGCCCCAGCATTTT
TRBV4-3,16,TRBJ2-7,TRBD1,-,CASSQAGGQSRDEQYF,TGCGCCAGCAGCCAGGCAGGGGGACAGTCCAGGGACGAGCAGTACTTC
TRBV19,14,TRBJ1-2,-,few,CASSTLGSSGGYTF,TGTGCCAGTAGTACCCTCGGGAGCAGCGGTGGCTACACCTTC
TRBV20-1,11,TRBJ2-5,-,few,CSASGVETQYF,TGCAGTGCTAGCGGGGTTGAGACCCAGTACTTC
TRBV19,15,TRBJ2-2,-,few,CASSIGLSSTGELFF,TGTGCCAGTAGTATAGGCCTTAGCAGCACCGGGGAGCTGTTTTTT
TRBV5-1,15,TRBJ1-1,TRBD1,-,CASSLLGQMNTEAFF,TGCGCCAGCAGCCTATTGGGACAGATGAACACTGAAGCTTTCTTT
TRBV15,12,TRBJ1-2,TRBD1,few,CATSTGQDGYTF,TGTGCCACCAGCACTGGACAGGATGGCTACACCTTC
TRBV25-1,15,TRBJ2-3,-,-,CASRRAGPNTDTQYF,TGTGCCAGCAGAAGGGCGGGGCCCAACACAGATACGCAGTATTTT
TRBV29-1,16,TRBJ2-1,TRBD2,-,CSVVTLGLAGGDEQFF,TGCAGCGTTGTAACCCTGGGACTAGCGGGAGGGGATGAGCAGTTCTTC
TRBV7-9,15,TRBJ2-3,-,few,CASSLWTAGTDTQYF,TGTGCCAGCAGCCTATGGACTGCCGGGACAGATACGCAGTATTTT
TRBV18,14,TRBJ2-7,-,-,CASSPPSGHYEQYF,TGTGCCAGCTCACCACCTTCAGGGCACTACGAGCAGTACTTC
TRBV28,14,TRBJ2-1,-,-,CASTPPLAAHEQFF,TGTGCCAGCACCCCCCCGCTAGCCGCCCATGAGCAGTTCTTC
TRBV5-1,14,TRBJ2-5,TRBD1,-,CASCLGTAQETQYF,TGCGCCAGTTGCCTTGGGACAGCTCAAGAGACCCAGTACTTC
TRBV5-1,13,TRBJ2-1,-,-,CASSLLASNEQFF,TGCGCCAGCAGCTTACTAGCTAGCAATGAGCAGTTCTTC
TRBV9,14,TRBJ1-2,TRBD1,-,CASSAGGAGYGYTF,TGTGCCAGCAGCGCAGGGGGCGCAGGCTATGGCTACACCTTC
TRBV4-3,14,TRBJ1-1,-,-,CASSQELGNTEAFF,TGCGCCAGCAGCCAAGAACTAGGGAACACTGAAGCTTTCTTT
TRBV7-7,17,TRBJ1-4,TRBD1,few,CASSSRVDRGRVEKLFF,TGTGCCAGCAGCTCTAGGGTGGACAGGGGACGGGTTGAAAAACTGTTTTTT
TRBV2,14,TRBJ2-5,TRBD2,-,CASHGTRNGETQYF,TGTGCCAGCCACGGGACTAGAAATGGAGAGACCCAGTACTTC
TRBV30,12,TRBJ1-2,-,few,CAWSVGAAGYTF,TGTGCCTGGAGTGTAGGAGCGGCTGGCTACACCTTC
TRBV11-2,13,TRBJ2-7,-,few,CASSLGQTREQYF,TGTGCCAGCAGCTTAGGTCAAACTAGAGAGCAGTACTTC
TRBV25-1,11,TRBJ1-2,-,-,CASSDLGDYTF,TGTGCCAGCAGTGATCTAGGGGACTACACCTTC
TRBV7-9,16,TRBJ2-1,TRBD2,few,CASSRTSGRRYNEQFF,TGTGCCAGCAGCCGGACTAGCGGGAGGAGGTACAATGAGCAGTTCTTC
TRBV4-2,14,TRBJ2-7,-,-,CASSQEPATYEQYF,TGTGCCAGCAGCCAGGAGCCGGCCACCTACGAGCAGTACTTC
TRBV18,15,TRBJ2-7,TRBD2,-,CASSPGRGGSYEQYF,TGTGCCAGCTCCCCTGGGCGGGGGGGCTCCTACGAGCAGTACTTC
TRBV29-1,14,TRBJ2-1,-,few,CSVVEGAPYNEQFF,TGCAGCGTTGTTGAGGGAGCGCCCTACAATGAGCAGTTCTTC
TRBV2,15,TRBJ2-1,TRBD2,few,CASSARLAGLNEQFF,TGTGCCAGCAGTGCTCGACTAGCGGGTTTAAATGAGCAGTTCTTC
TRBV5-1,13,TRBJ2-3,-,few,CASSVRQTDTQYF,TGCGCCAGCAGCGTAAGACAGACAGATACGCAGTATTTT